This TCR beta chain was recovered during a study of cytomegalovirus exposure and HLA in healthy donors. The CDR3 has 13 residues. Trimming at V came to 5 bases and at J to 5 bases, leaving 5 bases not matched to a gene. The germline gives CDR1 KGHSH, CDR2 LQKENI. A multiplex PCR was run with 60 Vbeta primers and 13 Jbeta primers. Authors' data handling: Roughly 11 million shared chains were among around 80 million unique TCR beta chains counted in a later analysis. TCRdb's table, derived via immunoSEQ multiplex PCR, lists solely in-frame clones and lacks some. V and J calls and clone size are given by that table; D and trimming were obtained from the DNA. The table includes some 95,000 clones, over 55% detected once.

The V gene is TRBV18, the J gene TRBJ2-5; 7 bases line up with TRBD2. Material for sequencing was PBMCs. This TCR derives from a woman aged 18-30 years in good health and CMV-seropositive. CDR3 coding DNA: TGTGCCAGCTCAAGGACTAGAGAGGAGACCCAGTACTTC. This codes for CASSRTREETQYF.